This passage covers 4 T cell receptor beta chains from one sample sequenced in a study of human T cells and chemical hapten exposure. TCRdb fed the 5' RACE reads into MiXCR, producing one record per CDR3 protein. The data show 130,000 or so distinct CDR3 sequences, over 3.5% seen once. Unfractionated whole blood served as the source for total RNA extraction. These receptors were taken from a female donor in good health.

This clonotype appeared many times. This chain connects TRBV12-3 or TRBV12-4 to TRBJ1-2, with D possibly being TRBD1 (5 bases). Trimming stripped 6 bases from V and 5 bases from J, with 19 bases between. The CDR3 consists of 15 residues. The CDR3 bases are TGTGCCAGCAGCCAAAGGGGCGGGTGGCTATATGGCTACACCTTC. Translating gives CASSQRGGWLYGYTF.

In this sample, this clonotype turned up many times. J is TRBJ1-3 and V is TRBV12-3 or TRBV12-4; perhaps TRBD1 as D (6 bases). CDR3 length: 15 amino acids. Trimming shortened V by 6 bases and J by 4 bases, and 16 bases separated the two germline ends. CDR3 sequence (DNA): TGTGCCAGCAGCTCCCAGACTGGGGGCGGAAACACCATATATTTT. Translating gives CASSSQTGGGNTIYF.

A word on this clonotype: This may stem from a read error, because a much larger clone lies one nucleotide away. This chain connects TRBV20-1 to TRBJ2-7; 8 bases match TRBD1. Germline CDR1 is DFQATT and CDR2 is SNEGSKA (reference sequence). The CDR3 totals 17 residues. The V gene end was trimmed by 3 bases and the J gene end by 6 bases; junction bases not matched to a gene: 19. CDR3 sequence (DNA): TGCAGTGCTAGGGTTGGCAGGGGGCGGTCCAGCTTTGGCGAGCAGTACTTC. Amino acids: CSARVGRGRSSFGEQYF.

This clonotype has a count of ten or more. The chain employs TRBV12-3 or TRBV12-4 and TRBJ1-1; weak D call: TRBD1 (5 bases). V was clipped by 7 bases and J by 8 bases, with 14 bases between them. The CDR3 runs to 12 residues. The CDR3 region is CASTLGEEEAFF. CDR3 coding DNA: TGTGCCAGCACCCTGGGGGAGGAGGAAGCTTTCTTT.